The 32 T cell receptor beta chains below were found in one sample sequenced in a study of Ad26.COV2.S vaccination and SARS-CoV-2 variants. Profiling relied on immunoSEQ multiplex PCR, and the TCRdb table lists in-frame clones only, not all of them. The data hold 510,000 or so clones, with around 85% observed a single time. Noted treatment: 19 received Ad26.COV2.S at low or high dose, single or two shots; about 5 received placebo; per-sample allocation not given. Sampling was done on day 63 after the first vaccine or placebo injection. This sample comprised peripheral blood, obtained in a trial of Ad26.COV2.S vaccine versus placebo. The receptors were sampled from a person between 18 and 65 years old who received the Ad26.COV2.S COVID-19 vaccine or a placebo.

This clone was seen a single time. The genes are TRBV1 and TRBJ2-7; the DNA was not compared with TRBD2, the D call given in the table. TRBV1 counts as a pseudogene. This CDR3 is 11 amino acids long. The CDR3: CTSSHIYEQYF. As DNA, the CDR3 is TGCACCAGCAGCCATATATACGAGCAGTACTTC.

V is TRBV6-5 and J is TRBJ1-6; TRBD1 is a possible D gene (5 bases). The length of the CDR3 is 14 residues. Trimming took 4 bases from V and 8 from J, leaving 12 bases between them. Germline CDR1 and CDR2: MNHEY and SVGAGI. The CDR3 protein is CASSSRGDHSPLHF. In DNA form, the CDR3 reads TGTGCCAGCAGTTCCCGAGGGGACCATTCACCCCTCCACTTT.

The J gene is TRBJ2-4, the V gene TRBV5-4; possibly TRBD1 for D (6 bases). V shed 4 bases and J shed 16 bases, with 24 bases lying between them. CDR3 size: 14 residues. The germline V gene has CDR1 SGHNT and CDR2 YYREEE (reference sequence). The DNA for the CDR3 is TGTGCCAGCAGCAACCCCTCCGGGACCCAGGGGAAATACTTC. This sequence encodes CASSNPSGTQGKYF.

This clone was seen more than once but under ten times. This rearrangement joins TRBV19 to TRBJ1-2, with 8 bases that match TRBD1. The germline CDR1 and CDR2 sequences are LNHDA and SQIVND (reference sequence). This CDR3 spans 12 amino acids. Germline trimming cut 11 bases from V and 7 bases from J; bases unmatched to any gene: 9. As DNA, the CDR3 is TGTGCCTCCCAGACCGACAGGGGTGGCTACACCTTC. It codes for CASQTDRGGYTF.

This chain connects TRBV5-4 to TRBJ1-1; TRBD1 is a possible D gene (6 bases). V was shortened by 5 bases and J by 3 bases, with 14 bases between the two germline ends. CDR3 length: 14 amino acids. The germline V gene has CDR1 SGHNT and CDR2 YYREEE (reference sequence). CDR3 nucleotide sequence: TGTGCCAGCAGTTACGAAGGGGGTGACACTGAAGCTTTCTTT. Translation: CASSYEGGDTEAFF.

This clone has a handful of counts. The chain employs TRBV7-2 and TRBJ2-2; D unresolved. The CDR3 length is 14 residues. V lost 5 bases and J 9 bases, leaving 16 bases between the germline ends. Germline V lookup: CDR1 SGHTA, CDR2 FQGNSA. The CDR3 region has the DNA TGTGCCAGCAGCGCGCTAAGAATAGGGAGGGAGCTGTTTTTT. Its translation is CASSALRIGRELFF.

This chain joins TRBV5-1 and TRBJ2-3; 10 bases fit TRBD2. CDR3 size: 15 residues. Germline CDR1 is SGHRS and CDR2 is YFSETQ. J was trimmed by 1 base and V by 3 bases; bases with no gene match: 2. For the CDR3, the DNA is TGCGCCAGCAGCTCTAGCGGGAGAGGCACAGATACGCAGTATTTT. Translation: CASSSSGRGTDTQYF.

CDR3 sequence: CASSYSMGREWSEQYF. The CDR3, as DNA: TGTGCCAGCAGTTACTCGATGGGGCGGGAGTGGAGCGAGCAGTACTTC. The chain is built from TRBV6-6 and TRBJ2-7; the match to TRBD2 covers 7 bases. The germline gives CDR1 MNHNY, CDR2 SVGAGI (reference sequence). V shed 0 bases, J shed 6 bases, and the junction held 11 bases outside the gene matches. This CDR3 is 16 amino acids long.

This chain uses TRBV19 with TRBJ2-1; 11 nucleotides align to TRBD2. The junction had 7 bases not matched to a gene; V was cut back by 5 bases and J by 7 bases. This CDR3 is built from 15 residues. The V gene's germline CDR1 is LNHDA and CDR2 SQIVND (reference sequence). This chain's CDR3 is CASSALAGGGNEQFF. The CDR3 region has the DNA TGTGCCAGTAGTGCCCTAGCGGGAGGAGGGAATGAGCAGTTCTTC. Variable domain in full (rest from reference TRBV19 and TRBJ2-1): DGGITQSPKYLFRKEGQNVTLSCEQNLNHDAMYWYRQDPGQGLRLIYYSQIVNDFQKGDIAEGYSVSREKKESFPLTVTSAQKNPTAFYLCASSALAGGGNEQFFGPGTRLTVL.

The chain uses TRBV18 and TRBJ2-2; D is perhaps TRBD1 or TRBD2 (7 bases each). This CDR3 region has 16 residues. V shed 5 bases and J shed 1 base, with 14 bases lying between them. Per germline, CDR1 KGHSH and CDR2 LQKENI. The CDR3 loop reads CASSSAGQKNTGELFF. The CDR3, as DNA: TGTGCCAGCTCATCAGCGGGACAGAAGAACACCGGGGAGCTGTTTTTT.

The J gene is TRBJ1-5, the V gene TRBV7-2; no firm D call. V was cut by 3 bases and J by 5 bases, with 8 bases left in between. CDR3 length: 13 residues. From germline, CDR1 is SGHTA and CDR2 FQGNSA. The CDR3 coding sequence is TGTGCCAGCAGCTTGTGGGTTGATCAGCCCCAGCATTTT. It encodes CASSLWVDQPQHF.

The gene calls are TRBV6-2 or TRBV6-3 and TRBJ2-2; weak D call: TRBD2 (5 bases). V was trimmed by 5 bases and J by 2 bases, leaving 15 bases between them. The CDR3 loop spans 16 amino acids. Germline values: CDR1 MNHEY, CDR2 SVGEGT. The DNA of the CDR3 is TGTGCCAGCAGTAAGCGGTCGGTGGGTAACACCGGGGAGCTGTTTTTT. Its protein is CASSKRSVGNTGELFF.

The rearrangement uses TRBV7-6 and TRBJ1-4; D remains ambiguous. Per the germline V gene, CDR1 is SGHVS and CDR2 is FNYEAQ. V lost 2 bases to trimming and J lost 0 bases, with 10 bases between them. This CDR3 has 16 amino acids. CDR3 amino acids: CASSLSSSATNEKLFF. The DNA of the CDR3 is TGTGCCAGCAGCTTAAGCAGCTCCGCAACTAATGAAAAACTGTTTTTT.

The gene calls are TRBV18 and TRBJ2-1; no clear D gene. The CDR3 runs to 12 residues. Trimming took 6 bases from V and 5 from J, leaving 8 bases between them. CDR1 is KGHSH and CDR2 is LQKENI in the germline V gene. CDR3 loop: CASSPGDNEQFF. The CDR3 nucleotides read TGTGCCAGCTCCCCGGGCGACAATGAGCAGTTCTTC.

This rearrangement joins TRBV14 to TRBJ2-5; D not resolved. V lost 4 bases to trimming and J lost 7 bases, with 13 bases between them. Germline values: CDR1 SGHDN, CDR2 FVKESK. The CDR3 runs 13 residues. CDR3 DNA: TGTGCCAGCAGCCCCAGATCCAAGGGGACCCAGTACTTC. This sequence encodes CASSPRSKGTQYF.

The chain links TRBV2 to TRBJ2-1, with D tentatively TRBD2 (6 bases). The V end was cut by 2 bases, the J end by 0 bases, with 17 bases between. The germline CDR1 and CDR2 sequences are SNHLY and FYNNEI. There are 18 residues in the CDR3. The CDR3 DNA reads as TGTGCCAGCAGTGAAATCGGAGGGCGGAGGAGCTCCTACAATGAGCAGTTCTTC. It specifies CASSEIGGRRSSYNEQFF.

J is TRBJ2-3 and V is TRBV7-3; 7 bases line up with TRBD2. The CDR3 covers 16 residues. J was trimmed by 6 bases and V by 2 bases; bases with no gene match: 11. Germline-derived CDR1 and CDR2 are SGHTA and FQGTGA. This CDR3 is CASSLGHGTTRDTQYF. CDR3 sequence (DNA): TGTGCCAGCAGCTTAGGTCACGGGACTACCCGCGATACGCAGTATTTT.

The J gene is TRBJ2-6, the V gene TRBV4-3; D may be TRBD1 or TRBD2 (5 bases each). The CDR3 totals 16 residues. Germline loops: CDR1 LGHNA, CDR2 YSLEER. The V end lost 0 bases, the J end lost 4 bases, and 10 bases lay between the germline ends. The CDR3 spells CASSQEYGDGANVLTF. The DNA for the CDR3 is TGCGCCAGCAGCCAAGAGTATGGGGACGGGGCCAACGTCCTGACTTTC.

As regards this clone: The identical CDR3 is also encoded by other nucleotide sequences in the sample. The genes are TRBV5-6 and TRBJ2-1; D remains unclear. Germline V gene sequence: CDR1 SGHDT, CDR2 YYEEEE. The CDR3 consists of 12 residues. V lost 0 bases to trimming and J lost 4 bases, with 2 bases between them. The CDR3 loop reads CASSLAYNEQFF. The DNA for the CDR3 is TGTGCCAGCAGCTTGGCTTACAATGAGCAGTTCTTC.

This sequence joins TRBV6-2 or TRBV6-3 and TRBJ2-7; D is uncertain. Germline CDR1 and CDR2: MNHEY and SVGEGT. The CDR3 is 14 residues long. The ends were cut back, 2 bases at V and 9 bases at J, with 17 bases in the middle. DNA for the CDR3: TGTGCCAGCAGTTACCGCAGCCACCCTCCTCGGCAGTACTTC. It translates to CASSYRSHPPRQYF.

The rearrangement uses TRBV7-2 and TRBJ2-3; 8 nucleotides align to TRBD1. This CDR3 spans 15 amino acids. V shed 2 bases, J shed 4 bases, and the junction held 5 bases outside the gene matches. Germline assignment: CDR1 SGHTA and CDR2 FQGNSA. CDR3 loop: CASSLTGQGADTQYF. The CDR3 DNA follows: TGTGCCAGCAGCTTAACAGGACAGGGTGCAGATACGCAGTATTTT.

The rearrangement uses TRBV2 and TRBJ1-6, with 10 nucleotides matching TRBD1. The CDR3 spans 16 residues. Germline V gene lookup returns CDR1 SNHLY and CDR2 FYNNEI. J was trimmed by 12 bases and V by 3 bases; bases with no gene match: 11. CDR3 sequence: CASSEYPGQGNQPLHF. The CDR3 DNA is TGTGCCAGCAGTGAGTACCCGGGACAGGGGAACCAACCCCTCCACTTT. The full variable domain, with the rest looked up from reference TRBV2 and TRBJ1-6, is EPEVTQTPSHQVTQMGQEVILRCVPISNHLYFYWYRQILGQKVEFLVSFYNNEISEKSEIFDDQFSVERPDGSNFTLKIRSTKLEDSAMYFCASSEYPGQGNQPLHFGNGTRLTVT.

The CDR3 is CARGRHPYEQYF. For the CDR3, the DNA is TGTGCCAGGGGACGGCACCCCTACGAGCAGTACTTC. The gene calls are TRBV3-1 (or the pseudogene TRBV3-2) and TRBJ2-7; D possibly uses TRBD1 or TRBD2 (5 bases each). With 9 bases removed from V and 2 bases from J, the gap between germline ends came to 11 bases. This CDR3 comprises 12 residues. Germline V gene data show CDR1 as LGHDT and CDR2 as YNNKEL (reference sequence).

The rearrangement uses TRBV5-1 and TRBJ1-2, with 9 bases identical to TRBD1. The CDR3 consists of 18 residues. CDR1 is SGHRS and CDR2 is YFSETQ in the germline V gene. The V segment lost 0 bases and the J segment 6 bases; nucleotides outside the gene matches: 15. The CDR3: CASSLVSHPGTGFDGYTF. The CDR3 DNA reads TGCGCCAGCAGCTTGGTTTCCCACCCCGGGACAGGGTTTGATGGCTACACCTTC.

V usage is TRBV11-3 and J usage is TRBJ1-1; TRBD1 matches 9 bases. The CDR3 length is 14 residues. With 4 bases clipped from V and 5 bases from J, the junction kept 5 bases outside the gene matches. Germline assignment: CDR1 SGHNT and CDR2 YENEEA. CDR3 loop: CASSSDRGGTEAFF. CDR3 nucleotides: TGTGCCAGCAGCTCGGACAGGGGTGGAACTGAAGCTTTCTTT. The whole variable domain, remainder taken from reference TRBV11-3 and TRBJ1-1, is EAGVVQSPRYKIIEKKQPVAFWCNPISGHNTLYWYLQNLGQGPELLIRYENEEAVDDSQLPKDRFSAERLKGVDSTLKIQPAELGDSAVYLCASSSDRGGTEAFFGQGTRLTVV.

The rearrangement uses TRBV25-1 and TRBJ2-5; D gene ambiguous. CDR1 and CDR2 (germline): MGHDK, SYGVNS. The CDR3 is 12 amino acids. Trimming took off 6 bases at V and 5 bases at J, with 10 bases between the two ends. CDR3 in DNA: TGTGCCAGCAGCCCGATCGGGGAGACCCAGTACTTC. This gives the protein CASSPIGETQYF. The variable domain in full, completed from reference TRBV25-1 and TRBJ2-5, reads EADIYQTPRYLVIGTGKKITLECSQTMGHDKMYWYQQDPGMELHLIHYSYGVNSTEKGDLSSESTVSRIRTEHFPLTLESARPSHTSQYLCASSPIGETQYFGPGTRLLVL.

The chain carries TRBV19 and TRBJ2-1, with TRBD1 matching over 8 bases. Germline CDR1 reads LNHDA; CDR2 reads SQIVND (reference sequence). J was trimmed by 6 bases and V by 8 bases; bases with no gene match: 9. There are 14 residues in the CDR3. CDR3 amino acids: CASDRTGIGNEQFF. The CDR3, as DNA: TGTGCCAGTGATAGGACAGGGATTGGCAATGAGCAGTTCTTC.

V usage is TRBV25-1 and J usage is TRBJ1-1; 7 bases are a match to TRBD1. Trimming removed 3 bases from V and 4 bases from J; junction bases left unmatched: 11. Germline loops: CDR1 MGHDK, CDR2 SYGVNS. This CDR3 has 16 residues. This CDR3 reads CASSDRLQGKSTEAFF. Here the CDR3 DNA reads TGTGCCAGCAGTGACCGCCTACAGGGGAAGTCCACTGAAGCTTTCTTT.

The gene calls are TRBV15 and TRBJ2-6; D might be TRBD2 (5 bases). The CDR3 has 16 amino acids. The V gene's germline CDR1 is LNHNV and CDR2 YYDKDF (reference sequence). V lost 0 bases, J lost 0 bases, and 6 bases lay in between. This chain's CDR3 is CATSRDRGSGANVLTF. The CDR3 bases are TGTGCCACCAGCAGAGATCGGGGCTCTGGGGCCAACGTCCTGACTTTC.

The chain is built from TRBV11-3 and TRBJ2-2, with 8 bases that match TRBD2. The CDR3 totals 15 residues. With 4 bases clipped from V and 4 bases from J, the junction kept 5 bases outside the gene matches. Germline V gene sequence: CDR1 SGHNT, CDR2 YENEEA. CDR3 sequence reads: CASSSTGGITGELFF. CDR3 nucleotides: TGTGCCAGCAGCTCTACGGGGGGGATCACCGGGGAGCTGTTTTTT.

The CDR3 DNA is TGTGCCACCAGCTTAGCGGGGGGATACGAGCAGTACTTC. It encodes CATSLAGGYEQYF. This chain uses TRBV15 with TRBJ2-7; the match to TRBD2 covers 10 bases. The germline V gene has CDR1 LNHNV and CDR2 YYDKDF (reference sequence). The CDR3 totals 13 residues. V dropped 5 bases and J dropped 4; count of bases not matched to a gene: 2. Complete variable domain (other parts from reference TRBV15 and TRBJ2-7): DAMVIQNPRYQVTQFGKPVTLSCSQTLNHNVMYWYQQKSSQAPKLLFHYYDKDFNNEADTPDNFQSRRPNTSFCFLDIRSPGLGDTAMYLCATSLAGGYEQYFGPGTRLTVT.

This clone was seen once. The chain links TRBV19 to TRBJ1-1, with D possibly TRBD1 on 5 matching bases. CDR1 and CDR2 from the germline V gene are LNHDA and SQIVND (reference sequence). V lost 1 base and J 0 bases, leaving 18 bases between the germline ends. There are 18 residues in the CDR3. The chain's CDR3 is CASSIAGGATTMNTEAFF. CDR3 nucleotides: TGTGCCAGTAGTATAGCGGGCGGGGCCACGACCATGAACACTGAAGCTTTCTTT.